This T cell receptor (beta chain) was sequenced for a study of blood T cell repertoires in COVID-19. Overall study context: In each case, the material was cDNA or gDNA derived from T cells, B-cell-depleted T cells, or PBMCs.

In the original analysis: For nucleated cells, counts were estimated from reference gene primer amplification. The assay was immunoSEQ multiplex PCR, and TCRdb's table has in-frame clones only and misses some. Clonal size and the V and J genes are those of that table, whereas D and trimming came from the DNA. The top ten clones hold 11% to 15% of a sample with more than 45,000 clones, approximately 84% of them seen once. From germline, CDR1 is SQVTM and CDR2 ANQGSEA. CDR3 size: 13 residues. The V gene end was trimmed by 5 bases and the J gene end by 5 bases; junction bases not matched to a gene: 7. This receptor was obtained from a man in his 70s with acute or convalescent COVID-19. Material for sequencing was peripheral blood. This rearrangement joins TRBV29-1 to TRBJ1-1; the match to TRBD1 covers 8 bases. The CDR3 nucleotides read TGCAGCGTTCAACAGGGGGTGAGGACTGAAGCTTTCTTT. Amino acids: CSVQQGVRTEAFF.